This T cell receptor beta chain came from a study of T-cell reconstitution after alpha-beta-depleted transplantation in children. Study results and caveats: Expanded graft clones numbering several hundred reportedly gave rise to alpha-beta T cells about two months after transplant. At day 60, the high TCRbeta diversity found in some patients originated from recipient T cells and thymic progenitors that had survived. One year after transplant, T-cell counts and diversity came mostly from newly produced T cells.

This clonotype has just a few counts. Its antigen remains unknown. Preparing the TCRbeta library involved the use of unique molecular identifiers. Each CDR3 protein is one row after TCRdb ran MiXCR on the PCR reads. The sample has 210,000 or so distinct CDR3 sequences, 9.5% to 13% seen once. Germline V CDR1 and CDR2: SGHRS, YFSETQ. The V gene end was trimmed by 0 bases and the J gene end by 0 bases; junction bases not matched to a gene: 7. The CDR3 totals 17 residues. The receptor was isolated from a child in the first two years of life with acute myeloid leukemia, due to receive a stem cell transplant. The chain joins TRBV5-1 to TRBJ2-7; 9 bases agree with TRBD2. The material was PBMCs, obtained before TCRalphabeta/CD19-depleted stem cell transplant. CDR3 sequence (DNA): TGCGCCAGCAGCTTGGTTCCGACTAGCGGAGGCTCCTACGAGCAGTACTTC. Its translation: CASSLVPTSGGSYEQYF.